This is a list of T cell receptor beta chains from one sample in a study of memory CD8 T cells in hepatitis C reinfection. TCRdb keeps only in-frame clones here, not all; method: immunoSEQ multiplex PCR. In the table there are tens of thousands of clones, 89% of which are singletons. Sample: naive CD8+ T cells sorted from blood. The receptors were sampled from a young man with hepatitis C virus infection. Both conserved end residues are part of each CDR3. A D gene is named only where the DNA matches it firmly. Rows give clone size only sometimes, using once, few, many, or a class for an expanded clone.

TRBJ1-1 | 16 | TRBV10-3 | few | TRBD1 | CAIRDGQGARGTEAFF | TGTGCCATCAGAGACGGACAGGGGGCGCGGGGCACTGAAGCTTTCTTT
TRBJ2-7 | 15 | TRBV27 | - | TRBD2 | CASSFGASGTYEQYF | TGTGCCAGCAGTTTTGGTGCTAGCGGAACCTACGAGCAGTACTTC
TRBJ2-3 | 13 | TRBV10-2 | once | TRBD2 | CAASGTSTDTQYF | TGCGCAGCTAGCGGAACTAGCACAGATACGCAGTATTTT
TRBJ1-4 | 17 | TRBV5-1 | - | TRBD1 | CASSLGQGYRTNEKLFF | TGCGCCAGCAGCTTGGGACAGGGATATCGGACTAATGAAAAACTGTTTTTT
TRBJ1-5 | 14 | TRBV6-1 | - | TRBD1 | CASTGIGGSQPQHF | TGTGCCAGCACGGGCATAGGGGGCAGTCAGCCCCAGCATTTT
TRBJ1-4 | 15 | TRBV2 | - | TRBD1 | CASSDRDREDEKLFF | TGTGCCAGCAGTGACCGGGACAGGGAGGATGAAAAACTGTTTTTT
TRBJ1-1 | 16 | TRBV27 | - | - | CASSLSAGPLNTEAFF | TGTGCCAGCAGTTTATCGGCAGGGCCTTTAAACACTGAAGCTTTCTTT
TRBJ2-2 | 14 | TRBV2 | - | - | CASSEAAGAGELFF | TGTGCCAGCAGTGAAGCAGCCGGGGCCGGGGAGCTGTTTTTT
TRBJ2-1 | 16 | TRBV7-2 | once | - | CASSLTGYLVRNEQFF | TGTGCCAGCAGCCTGACAGGATACCTCGTCCGCAATGAGCAGTTCTTC
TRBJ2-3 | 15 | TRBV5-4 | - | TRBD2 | CASSDPGAGMSMQYF | TGTGCCAGCAGCGACCCGGGAGCGGGGATGTCTATGCAGTATTTT
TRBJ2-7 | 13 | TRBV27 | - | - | CASRQGYGYEQYF | TGTGCCAGCAGACAGGGATATGGCTACGAGCAGTACTTC
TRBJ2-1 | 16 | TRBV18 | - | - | CASSPSTGVNYNEQFF | TGTGCCAGCTCACCAAGCACCGGGGTAAACTACAATGAGCAGTTCTTC
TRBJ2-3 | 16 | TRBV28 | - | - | CASSLGADPGTDTQYF | TGTGCCAGCAGTTTAGGGGCTGACCCCGGCACAGATACGCAGTATTTT
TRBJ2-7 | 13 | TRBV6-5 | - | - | CASSFGGAATQYF | TGTGCCAGCAGTTTTGGGGGGGCGGCAACGCAGTACTTC
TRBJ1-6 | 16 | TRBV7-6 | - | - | CASSPSAGIPETPLHF | TGTGCCAGCAGCCCAAGCGCAGGGATACCTGAGACACCCCTCCACTTT
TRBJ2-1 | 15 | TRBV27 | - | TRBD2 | CASSRTSAPYNEQFF | TGTGCCAGCAGTAGGACTAGCGCACCCTACAATGAGCAGTTCTTC
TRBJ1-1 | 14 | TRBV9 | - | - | CASSVDDMNTEAFF | TGTGCCAGCAGCGTAGATGACATGAACACTGAAGCTTTCTTT
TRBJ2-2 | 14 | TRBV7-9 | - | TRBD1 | CASSTGGVTGELFF | TGTGCCAGCAGCACAGGGGGAGTAACCGGGGAGCTGTTTTTT
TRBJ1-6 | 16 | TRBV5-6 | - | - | CASSLDRGWDNSPLHF | TGTGCCAGCAGCTTGGATAGGGGTTGGGATAATTCACCCCTCCACTTT
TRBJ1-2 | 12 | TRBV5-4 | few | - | CASSLGFEGYTF | TGTGCCAGCAGCTTGGGGTTCGAGGGCTACACCTTC
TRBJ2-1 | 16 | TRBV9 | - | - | CASSPPGGGANNEQFF | TGTGCCAGCAGCCCCCCCGGAGGGGGCGCGAACAATGAGCAGTTCTTC
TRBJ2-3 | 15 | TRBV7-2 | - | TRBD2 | CASKLSGGDTDTQYF | TGTGCCAGCAAACTTAGCGGGGGGGACACAGATACGCAGTATTTT
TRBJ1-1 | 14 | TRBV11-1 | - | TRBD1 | CASRPRGLNTEAFF | TGTGCCAGCAGACCTAGGGGGCTGAACACTGAAGCTTTCTTT
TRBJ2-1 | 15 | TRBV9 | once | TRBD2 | CASSVGAGAYNEQFF | TGTGCCAGCAGCGTAGGGGCGGGAGCCTACAATGAGCAGTTCTTC
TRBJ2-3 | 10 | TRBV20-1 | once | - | CSVTGSKPYF | TGCAGTGTCACAGGGTCTAAACCGTATTTT
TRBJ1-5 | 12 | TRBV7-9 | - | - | CASSFGGYPQHF | TGTGCCAGCAGCTTCGGGGGGTACCCCCAGCATTTT
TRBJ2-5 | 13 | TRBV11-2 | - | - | CASSSRYQETQYF | TGTGCCAGCAGCTCCCGTTACCAAGAGACCCAGTACTTC
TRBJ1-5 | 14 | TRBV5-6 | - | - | CASSLRDTRGPQHF | TGTGCCAGCAGCCTCCGGGACACCCGGGGGCCCCAGCATTTT
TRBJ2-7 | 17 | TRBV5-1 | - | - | CASSSTGMTGTTYEQYF | TGCGCCAGCAGCTCTACGGGGATGACAGGAACCACCTACGAGCAGTACTTC
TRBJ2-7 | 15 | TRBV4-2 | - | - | CASSQGWSRYDEQYF | TGTGCCAGCAGCCAAGGTTGGAGCCGTTACGACGAGCAGTACTTC
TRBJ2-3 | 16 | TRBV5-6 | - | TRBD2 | CASSFGLAGFTDTQYF | TGTGCCAGCAGCTTCGGACTAGCGGGGTTCACAGATACGCAGTATTTT
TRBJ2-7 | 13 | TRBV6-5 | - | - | CASRPGLTYEQYF | TGTGCCAGTCGCCCCGGACTTACCTACGAGCAGTACTTC
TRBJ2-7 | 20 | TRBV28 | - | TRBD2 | CASRPGPRGLAGGDSYEQYF | TGTGCCAGCAGGCCAGGTCCCAGGGGGCTAGCGGGAGGCGACTCCTACGAGCAGTACTTC
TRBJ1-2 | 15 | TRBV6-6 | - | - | CASSYSGELDYGYTF | TGTGCCAGCAGTTACTCAGGGGAATTGGACTATGGCTACACCTTC
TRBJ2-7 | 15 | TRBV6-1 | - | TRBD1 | CASSDGTGGLYEQYF | TGTGCCAGCAGTGATGGGACAGGGGGCTTATACGAGCAGTACTTC
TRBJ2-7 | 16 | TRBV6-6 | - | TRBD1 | CASSETPGDSSIEQYF | TGTGCCAGCAGCGAGACCCCCGGGGACAGTTCCATAGAGCAGTACTTC
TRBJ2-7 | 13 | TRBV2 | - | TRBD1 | CASGQGPSYEQYF | TGTGCCAGCGGACAGGGCCCCTCCTACGAGCAGTACTTC
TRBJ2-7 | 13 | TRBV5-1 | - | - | CASSFGGTYEQYF | TGCGCCAGCAGCTTTGGCGGGACTTACGAGCAGTACTTC
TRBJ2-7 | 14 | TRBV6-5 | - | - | CASSYGGSMYEQYF | TGTGCCAGCAGTTACGGCGGAAGCATGTACGAGCAGTACTTC
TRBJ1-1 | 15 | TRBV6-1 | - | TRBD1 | CASSEWTGENTEAFF | TGTGCCAGCAGTGAATGGACAGGAGAGAACACTGAAGCTTTCTTT
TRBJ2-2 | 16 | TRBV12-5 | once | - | CASGLVIAANTGELFF | TGTGCTAGTGGTTTGGTAATAGCTGCGAACACCGGGGAGCTGTTTTTT
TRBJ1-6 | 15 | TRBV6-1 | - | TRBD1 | CASAGAGGAHSPLHF | TGTGCCAGCGCCGGTGCAGGGGGCGCCCATTCACCCCTCCACTTT
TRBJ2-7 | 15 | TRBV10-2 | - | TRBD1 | CASEDFRDRGYEQYF | TGCGCCAGCGAGGATTTCCGGGACAGAGGCTACGAGCAGTACTTC
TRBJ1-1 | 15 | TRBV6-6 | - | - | CASSLTAGGNTEAFF | TGTGCCAGCAGTCTCACGGCCGGGGGGAACACTGAAGCTTTCTTT
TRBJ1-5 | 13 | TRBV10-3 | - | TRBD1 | CAIREDRHQPQHF | TGTGCCATCAGAGAGGACAGGCATCAGCCCCAGCATTTT
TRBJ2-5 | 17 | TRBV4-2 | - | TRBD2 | CASSQELAGDIQETQYF | TGTGCCAGCAGCCAAGAACTAGCGGGGGACATCCAAGAGACCCAGTACTTC
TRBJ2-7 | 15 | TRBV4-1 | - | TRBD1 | CASSQGGQGAREQYF | TGCGCCAGCAGCCAAGGGGGACAGGGGGCCCGAGAGCAGTACTTC
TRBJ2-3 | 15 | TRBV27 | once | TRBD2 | CASNAGTSGLDTQYF | TGTGCCAGCAACGCCGGGACTAGTGGATTGGATACGCAGTATTTT
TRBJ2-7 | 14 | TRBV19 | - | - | CASSIGTEVYEQYF | TGTGCCAGTAGTATAGGGACAGAAGTCTACGAGCAGTACTTC
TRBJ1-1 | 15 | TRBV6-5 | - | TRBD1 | CASSYGAGGHTEAFF | TGTGCCAGCAGTTATGGGGCAGGGGGGCACACTGAAGCTTTCTTT